One sample yielded the 5 T cell receptor beta chains listed below, sequenced in a study of PD-1 blockade in classical Hodgkin lymphoma. Every single patient, without exception, relapsed after autologous stem cell transplantation, and brentuximab vedotin exposure varied. The protocol was immunoSEQ multiplex PCR, while the TCRdb copy is restricted to in-frame clones and leaves out a portion. Of tens of thousands of clones in the sample, roughly nine tenths were seen once. This sample comprised peripheral blood mononuclear cells (PBMCs), obtained at baseline. The receptors shown here come from a human donor with classical Hodgkin lymphoma.

The chain combines TRBV14 with TRBJ1-1; D might be TRBD1 (5 bases). CDR3 length equals 14 residues. CDR1 is SGHDN, CDR2 FVKESK, per germline. Trimming took off 1 base at V and 5 bases at J, with 11 bases between the two ends. As DNA, the CDR3 is TGTGCCAGCAGCCAAGTTGGGACCAGGACTGAAGCTTTCTTT. It codes for CASSQVGTRTEAFF.

This clone has just one count. This chain connects TRBV10-2 to TRBJ1-1, with D perhaps TRBD1 (6 bases). The CDR3 spans 12 residues. V shed 6 bases and J shed 5 bases, with 10 bases lying between them. Germline values: CDR1 WSHSY, CDR2 SAAADI. Written as DNA, the CDR3 is TGCGCCAGCAGGAGGACAGATACTGAAGCTTTCTTT. It yields the protein CASRRTDTEAFF.

The chain uses TRBV5-6 and TRBJ2-5; 10 nucleotides match TRBD2. The CDR3 has 15 residues. V dropped 4 bases and J dropped 5; count of bases not matched to a gene: 8. Germline CDR1 and CDR2: SGHDT and YYEEEE. The CDR3 is CASSGVLAGGETQYF. The CDR3 DNA reads as TGTGCCAGCAGCGGTGTTTTAGCGGGGGGTGAGACCCAGTACTTC.

This chain uses TRBV13 with TRBJ2-7; 13 nucleotides align to TRBD2. V trimming: 4 bases; J trimming: 2 bases; junction bases outside the gene matches: 5. The CDR3 totals 16 residues. In germline, CDR1 is PRHDT, CDR2 FYEKMQ (reference sequence). The CDR3 here is CASSSSGTSGTYEQYF. CDR3 nucleotide sequence: TGTGCCAGCAGCTCATCCGGGACTAGCGGGACCTACGAGCAGTACTTC.

The chain combines TRBV6-6 with TRBJ2-1; D is possibly TRBD2 (5 bases). V lost 10 bases and J lost 0, with 10 bases in between. CDR3 length: 13 amino acids. Germline lookup yields CDR1 MNHNY and CDR2 SVGAGI (reference sequence). The CDR3 loop reads CAIRGRSYNEQFF. CDR3 DNA: TGTGCCATCCGGGGTCGCTCCTACAATGAGCAGTTCTTC.